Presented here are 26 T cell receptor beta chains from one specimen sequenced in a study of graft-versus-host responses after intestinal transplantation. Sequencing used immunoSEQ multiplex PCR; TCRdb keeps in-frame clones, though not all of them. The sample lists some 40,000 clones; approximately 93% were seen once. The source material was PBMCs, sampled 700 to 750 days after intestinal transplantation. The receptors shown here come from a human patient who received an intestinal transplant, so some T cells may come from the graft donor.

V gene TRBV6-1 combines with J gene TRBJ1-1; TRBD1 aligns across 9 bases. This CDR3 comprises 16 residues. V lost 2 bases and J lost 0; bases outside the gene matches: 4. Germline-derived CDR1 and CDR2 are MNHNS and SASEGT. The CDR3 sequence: CASSETGGRMNTEAFF. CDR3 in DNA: TGTGCCAGCAGTGAAACAGGGGGCCGGATGAACACTGAAGCTTTCTTT.

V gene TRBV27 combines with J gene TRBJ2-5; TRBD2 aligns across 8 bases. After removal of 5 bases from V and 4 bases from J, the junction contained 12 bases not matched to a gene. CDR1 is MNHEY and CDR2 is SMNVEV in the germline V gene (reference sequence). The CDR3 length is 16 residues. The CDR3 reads CASSPAGGRVGETQYF. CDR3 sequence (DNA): TGTGCCAGCAGTCCGGCGGGGGGCCGGGTCGGAGAGACCCAGTACTTC.

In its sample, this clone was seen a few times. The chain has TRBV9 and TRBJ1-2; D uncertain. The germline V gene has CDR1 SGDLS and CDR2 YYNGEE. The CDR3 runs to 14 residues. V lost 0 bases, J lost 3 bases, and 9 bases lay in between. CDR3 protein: CASSVEVGDYGYTF. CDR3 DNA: TGTGCCAGCAGCGTAGAGGTTGGGGACTATGGCTACACCTTC.

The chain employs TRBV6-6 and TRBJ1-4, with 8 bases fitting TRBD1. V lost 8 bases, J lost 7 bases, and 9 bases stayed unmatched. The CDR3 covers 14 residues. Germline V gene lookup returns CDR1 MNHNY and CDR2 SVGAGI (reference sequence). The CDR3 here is CASYSPGTGEKLFF. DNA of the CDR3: TGTGCCAGCTATTCCCCCGGGACAGGTGAAAAACTGTTTTTT.

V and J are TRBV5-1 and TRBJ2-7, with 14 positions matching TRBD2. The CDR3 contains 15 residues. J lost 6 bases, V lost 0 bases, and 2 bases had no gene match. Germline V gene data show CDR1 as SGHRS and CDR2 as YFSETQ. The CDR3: CASSLGLAGGREQYF. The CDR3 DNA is TGCGCCAGCAGCTTGGGACTAGCGGGGGGGCGCGAGCAGTACTTC.

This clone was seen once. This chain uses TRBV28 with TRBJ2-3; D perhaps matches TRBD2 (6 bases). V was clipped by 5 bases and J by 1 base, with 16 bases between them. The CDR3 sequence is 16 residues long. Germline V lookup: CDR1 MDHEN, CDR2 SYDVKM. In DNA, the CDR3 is TGTGCCAGCAGTGGGCCCCTTAGCGGAGGCACAGATACGCAGTATTTT. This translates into CASSGPLSGGTDTQYF.

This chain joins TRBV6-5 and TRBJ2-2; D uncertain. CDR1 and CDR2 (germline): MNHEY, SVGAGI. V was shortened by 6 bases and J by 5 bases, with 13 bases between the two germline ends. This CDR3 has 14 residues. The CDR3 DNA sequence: TGTGCCAGCAGGACCCGGGTCCGAACCGGGGAGCTGTTTTTT. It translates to CASRTRVRTGELFF.

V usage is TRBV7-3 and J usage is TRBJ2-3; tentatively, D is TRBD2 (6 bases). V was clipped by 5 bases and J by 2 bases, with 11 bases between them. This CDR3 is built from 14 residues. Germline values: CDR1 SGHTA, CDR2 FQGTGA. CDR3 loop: CASSPLADTDTQYF. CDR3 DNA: TGTGCCAGCAGCCCCTTAGCGGACACAGATACGCAGTATTTT.

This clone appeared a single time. The CDR3 DNA is TGTGCCAGTAGTACTTCGATAGCGGGAGGGCACTACGAGCAGTACTTC. Amino acid sequence: CASSTSIAGGHYEQYF. The chain recombines TRBV19 with TRBJ2-7, with 11 bases aligning to TRBD2. V lost 4 bases, J lost 3 bases, and 8 bases stayed unmatched. The CDR3 is made up of 16 amino acids. CDR1 and CDR2 (germline): LNHDA, SQIVND (reference sequence).

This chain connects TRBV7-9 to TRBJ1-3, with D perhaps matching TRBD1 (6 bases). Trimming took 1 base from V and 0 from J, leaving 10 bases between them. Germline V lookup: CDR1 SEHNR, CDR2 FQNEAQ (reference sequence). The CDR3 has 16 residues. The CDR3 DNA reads TGTGCCAGCAGCTTAGGGACAGCCTTCTCTGGAAACACCATATATTTT. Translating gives CASSLGTAFSGNTIYF.

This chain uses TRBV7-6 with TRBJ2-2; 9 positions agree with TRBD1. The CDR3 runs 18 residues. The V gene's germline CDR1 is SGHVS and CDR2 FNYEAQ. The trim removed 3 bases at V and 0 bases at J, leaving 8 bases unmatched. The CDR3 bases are TGTGCCAGCAGCTTCGGGACAGGGAGGTTGGCGAACACCGGGGAGCTGTTTTTT. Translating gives CASSFGTGRLANTGELFF.

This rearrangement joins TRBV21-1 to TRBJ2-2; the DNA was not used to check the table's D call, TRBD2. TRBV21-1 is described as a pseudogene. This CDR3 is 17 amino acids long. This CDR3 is CASSKALGLKNTGELFF. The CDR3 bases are TGTGCCAGCAGCAAAGCGCTTGGACTTAAGAACACCGGGGAGCTGTTTTTT.

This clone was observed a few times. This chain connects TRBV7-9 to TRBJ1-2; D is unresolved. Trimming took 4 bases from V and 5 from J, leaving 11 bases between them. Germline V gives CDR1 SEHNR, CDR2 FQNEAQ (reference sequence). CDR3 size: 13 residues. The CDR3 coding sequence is TGTGCCAGCAGCTGGACCGTGGGTTATGGCTACACCTTC. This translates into CASSWTVGYGYTF. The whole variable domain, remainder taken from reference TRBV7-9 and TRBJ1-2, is DTGVSQNPRHKITKRGQNVTFRCDPISEHNRLYWYRQTLGQGPEFLTYFQNEAQLEKSRLLSDRFSAERPKGSFSTLEIQRTEQGDSAMYLCASSWTVGYGYTFGSGTRLTVV.

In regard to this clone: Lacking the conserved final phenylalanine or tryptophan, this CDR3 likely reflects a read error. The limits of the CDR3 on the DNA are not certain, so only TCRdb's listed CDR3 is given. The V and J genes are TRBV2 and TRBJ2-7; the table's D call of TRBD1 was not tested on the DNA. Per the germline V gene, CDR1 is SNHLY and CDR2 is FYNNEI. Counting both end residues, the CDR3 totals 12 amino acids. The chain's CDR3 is CASSGGTGTLFS.

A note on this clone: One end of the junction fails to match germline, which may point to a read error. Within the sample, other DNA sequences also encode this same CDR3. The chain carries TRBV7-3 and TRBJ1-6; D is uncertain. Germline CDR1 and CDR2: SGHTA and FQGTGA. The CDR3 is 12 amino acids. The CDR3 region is CASSPDTFTLHF. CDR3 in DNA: TGCGCCAGCAGCCCCGACACGTTCACCCTCCACTTT.

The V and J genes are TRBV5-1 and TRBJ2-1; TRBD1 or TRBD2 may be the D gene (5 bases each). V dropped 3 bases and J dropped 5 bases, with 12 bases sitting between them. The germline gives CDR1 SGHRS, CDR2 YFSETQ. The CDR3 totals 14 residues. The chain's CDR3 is CASSSLRDHNEQFF. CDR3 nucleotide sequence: TGCGCCAGCAGCTCCCTCCGGGACCACAATGAGCAGTTCTTC.

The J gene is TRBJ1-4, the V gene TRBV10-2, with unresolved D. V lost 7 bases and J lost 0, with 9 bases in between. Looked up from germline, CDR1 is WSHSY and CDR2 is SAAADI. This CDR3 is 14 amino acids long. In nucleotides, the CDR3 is TGCGCCAGCATGGAGGTTACAACTAATGAAAAACTGTTTTTT. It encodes CASMEVTTNEKLFF.

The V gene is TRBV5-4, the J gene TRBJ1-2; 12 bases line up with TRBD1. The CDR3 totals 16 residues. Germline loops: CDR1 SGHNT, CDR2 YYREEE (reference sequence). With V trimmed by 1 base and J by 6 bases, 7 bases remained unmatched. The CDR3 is CASSLLPGQGADGYTF. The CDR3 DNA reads TGTGCCAGCAGCTTGCTCCCGGGACAGGGGGCGGATGGCTACACCTTC.

The CDR3 coding sequence is TGTGCCAGCAGCCGCTTCGGAAGAAACACCATATATTTT. This translates into CASSRFGRNTIYF. The chain has TRBV11-2 and TRBJ1-3; D is unresolved. Between the trimmed V and J ends, which lost 5 bases and 5 bases, there was a span of 10 bases. This CDR3 contains 13 residues. Germline-derived CDR1 and CDR2 are SGHAT and FQNNGV.

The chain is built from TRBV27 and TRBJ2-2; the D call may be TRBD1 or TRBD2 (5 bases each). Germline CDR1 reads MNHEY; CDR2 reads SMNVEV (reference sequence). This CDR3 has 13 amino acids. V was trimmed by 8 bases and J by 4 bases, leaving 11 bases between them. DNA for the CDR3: TGTGCCAGCTCATTTGGGGGCACCGGGGAGCTGTTTTTT. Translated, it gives CASSFGGTGELFF.

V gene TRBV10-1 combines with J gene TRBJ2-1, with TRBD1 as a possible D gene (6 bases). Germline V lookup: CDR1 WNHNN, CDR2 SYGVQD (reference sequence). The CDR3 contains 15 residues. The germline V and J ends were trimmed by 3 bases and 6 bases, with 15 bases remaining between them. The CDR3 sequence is CASSDETRGFNEQFF. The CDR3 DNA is TGCGCCAGCAGTGATGAGACAAGGGGGTTCAATGAGCAGTTCTTC.

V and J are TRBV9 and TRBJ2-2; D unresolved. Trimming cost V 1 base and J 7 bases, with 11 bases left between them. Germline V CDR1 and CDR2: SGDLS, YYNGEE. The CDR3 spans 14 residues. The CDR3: CASSVMGSGGELFF. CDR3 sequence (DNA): TGTGCCAGCAGCGTAATGGGCTCGGGCGGGGAGCTGTTTTTT. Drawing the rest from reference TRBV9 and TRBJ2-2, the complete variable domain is DSGVTQTPKHLITATGQRVTLRCSPRSGDLSVYWYQQSLDQGLQFLIQYYNGEERAKGNILERFSAQQFPDLHSELNLSSLELGDSALYFCASSVMGSGGELFFGEGSRLTVL.

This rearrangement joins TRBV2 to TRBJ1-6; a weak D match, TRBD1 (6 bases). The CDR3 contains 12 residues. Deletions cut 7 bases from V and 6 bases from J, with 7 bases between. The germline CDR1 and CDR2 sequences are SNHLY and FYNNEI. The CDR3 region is CASTQGNSPLHF. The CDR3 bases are TGTGCCAGCACACAGGGTAATTCACCCCTCCACTTT. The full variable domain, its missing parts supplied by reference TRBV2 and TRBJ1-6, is EPEVTQTPSHQVTQMGQEVILRCVPISNHLYFYWYRQILGQKVEFLVSFYNNEISEKSEIFDDQFSVERPDGSNFTLKIRSTKLEDSAMYFCASTQGNSPLHFGNGTRLTVT.

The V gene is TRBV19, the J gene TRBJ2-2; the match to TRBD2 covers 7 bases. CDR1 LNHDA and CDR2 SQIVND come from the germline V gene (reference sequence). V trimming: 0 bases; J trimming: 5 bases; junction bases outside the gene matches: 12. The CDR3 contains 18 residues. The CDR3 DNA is TGTGCCAGTAGTATAGATACCCCTAGCGGAGCCAGGACCGGGGAGCTGTTTTTT. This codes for CASSIDTPSGARTGELFF.

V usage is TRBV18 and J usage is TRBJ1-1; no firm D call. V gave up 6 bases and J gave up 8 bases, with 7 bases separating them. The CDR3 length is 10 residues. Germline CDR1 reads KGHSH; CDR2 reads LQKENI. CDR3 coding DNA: TGTGCCAGCTCCGCCGACGAAGCTTTCTTT. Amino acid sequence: CASSADEAFF.

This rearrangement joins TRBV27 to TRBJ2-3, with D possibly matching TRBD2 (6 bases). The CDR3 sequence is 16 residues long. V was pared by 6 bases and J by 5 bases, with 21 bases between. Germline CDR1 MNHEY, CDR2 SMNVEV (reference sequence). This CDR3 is CASREGPEEVGDTQYF. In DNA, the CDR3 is TGTGCCAGCAGGGAGGGACCGGAGGAAGTGGGAGATACGCAGTATTTT.